The 8 T cell receptor beta chains listed next were all sequenced from one sample in a study of blood T cells in healthy people across ages. A second PCR of roughly 7 to 11 cycles used a sample-barcoded 5' primer and a J-beta primer mix. Each CDR3 protein gets one entry after TCRdb re-called the 5' RACE reads with MiXCR. Of hundreds of thousands of distinct CDR3 sequences in the sample, less than 60% were seen once. Specimen: blood. Receptors originate from a man older than 75 in good health.

This rearrangement joins TRBV14 to TRBJ1-2; 7 bases align to TRBD1. Unmatched junction bases numbered 4, after V lost 0 bases and J lost 3 bases. The CDR3 loop spans 15 amino acids. The V gene's germline CDR1 is SGHDN and CDR2 FVKESK. CDR3 residues: CASSQEKGGHYGYTF. DNA of the CDR3: TGTGCCAGCAGCCAAGAAAAAGGGGGCCACTATGGCTACACCTTC.

The rearrangement uses TRBV20-1 and TRBJ2-7; 8 bases fit TRBD2. V was pared by 3 bases and J by 5 bases, with 6 bases of the junction left unmatched. CDR3 length equals 13 residues. CDR1 is DFQATT and CDR2 is SNEGSKA in the germline V gene (reference sequence). This chain's CDR3 is CSASGRANHEQYF. The CDR3 nucleotides are TGCAGTGCTAGCGGGAGGGCCAACCACGAGCAGTACTTC.

This clonotype was seen a handful of times. The chain is built from TRBV12-3 or TRBV12-4 and TRBJ2-1, with D perhaps assigned TRBD1 or TRBD2 (5 bases each). The V gene lost 2 bases and the J gene lost 14 bases, with 10 bases spanning the gap. The CDR3 runs 11 residues. Written as DNA, the CDR3 is TGTGCCAGCAGTTTATTCGGGGCAAAGTTCTTC. Protein sequence: CASSLFGAKFF.

The rearrangement uses TRBV20-1 and TRBJ2-7; 9 bases line up with TRBD2. The J segment lost 3 bases and the V segment lost 6 bases, leaving 12 bases of the junction unmatched. Germline V CDR1 and CDR2: DFQATT, SNEGSKA (reference sequence). This CDR3 is built from 15 residues. The CDR3 nucleotides are TGCAGTGCACAATCCCAGACTAGCGGAAACTACGAGCAGTACTTC. As protein: CSAQSQTSGNYEQYF.

In its sample, this clonotype was seen once. A much larger clonotype is one base distant, so this may be a read error. J is TRBJ2-4 and V is TRBV29-1; the D gene is possibly TRBD2 (6 bases). Trimming took off 3 bases at V and 13 bases at J, with 22 bases between the two ends. The CDR3 covers 14 residues. CDR1 and CDR2 (germline): SQVTM, ANQGSEA. CDR3 DNA: TGCAGCGTTGAGGTACCGAGCAATCCTCGGGAGCAGTACTTC. Protein: CSVEVPSNPREQYF.

This clonotype has ten or more counts. The chain recombines TRBV5-1 with TRBJ2-5; D tentatively fits TRBD1 or TRBD2 (5 bases each). Trimming cost V 4 bases and J 2 bases, with 9 bases left between them. Germline V gives CDR1 SGHRS, CDR2 YFSETQ. This CDR3 spans 13 amino acids. CDR3 loop: CASSLGPQETQYF. DNA of the CDR3: TGCGCCAGCAGCCTGGGACCTCAAGAGACCCAGTACTTC.

About this clonotype: One junction end does not reproduce the germline sequence, and a read error may be involved. The V gene is TRBV25-1, the J gene TRBJ2-5, with D unclear. Germline values: CDR1 MGHDK, CDR2 SYGVNS. CDR3 size: 13 residues. CDR3 protein: CTSSESGPATQYF. The CDR3 bases are TGTACCAGCAGTGAAAGTGGGCCGGCAACCCAGTACTTC.

This chain uses TRBV15 with TRBJ2-2; the D is unclear. The CDR3 loop spans 16 amino acids. Germline assignment: CDR1 LNHNV and CDR2 YYDKDF (reference sequence). Between the trimmed V and J ends, which lost 0 bases and 1 base, there was a span of 9 bases. This chain's CDR3 is CATSRDHQRNTGELFF. The DNA of the CDR3 is TGTGCCACCAGCAGAGATCACCAGCGGAACACCGGGGAGCTGTTTTTT.